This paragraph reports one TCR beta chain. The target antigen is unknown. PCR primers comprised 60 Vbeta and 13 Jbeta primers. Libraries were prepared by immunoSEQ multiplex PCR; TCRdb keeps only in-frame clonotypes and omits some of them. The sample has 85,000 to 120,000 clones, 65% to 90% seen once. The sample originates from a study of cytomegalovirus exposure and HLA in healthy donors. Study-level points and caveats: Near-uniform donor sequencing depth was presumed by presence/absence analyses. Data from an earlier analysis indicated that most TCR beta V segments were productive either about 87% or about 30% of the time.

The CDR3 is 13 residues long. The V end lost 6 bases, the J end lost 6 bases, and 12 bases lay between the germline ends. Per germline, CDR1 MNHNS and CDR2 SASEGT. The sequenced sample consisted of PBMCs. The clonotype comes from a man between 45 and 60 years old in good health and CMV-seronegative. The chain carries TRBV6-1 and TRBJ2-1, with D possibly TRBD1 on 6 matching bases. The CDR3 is CASSLDRPNEQFF. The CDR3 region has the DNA TGTGCCAGCAGCCTTGACAGGCCCAATGAGCAGTTCTTC.